This TCR beta chain emerged from a study of T cell responses to AZD1222 COVID-19 vaccine. Study-wide results and limits: Unmutated regions of variants are reportedly targeted by nearly half of spike-specific TCRs.

V shed 3 bases and J shed 4 bases, with 1 base lying between them. Germline CDR1 is LGHDT and CDR2 is YNNKEL (reference sequence). The CDR3 contains 11 residues. Regarding this clone: The antigen remains unidentified.

Repertoires were generated with immunoSEQ multiplex PCR, while TCRdb's copy carries only in-frame clones and drops some. The data contain fewer than 150,000 clones, over 80% of them singletons. This chain connects TRBV3-1 (or the pseudogene TRBV3-2) to TRBJ2-1, with D uncertain. This receptor was taken from an adult in good health. Sequencing was performed on peripheral blood, taken on day 0 of AZD1222 vaccination. CDR3 protein: CASSHYNEQFF. The DNA of the CDR3 is TGTGCCAGCAGCCATTACAATGAGCAGTTCTTC.